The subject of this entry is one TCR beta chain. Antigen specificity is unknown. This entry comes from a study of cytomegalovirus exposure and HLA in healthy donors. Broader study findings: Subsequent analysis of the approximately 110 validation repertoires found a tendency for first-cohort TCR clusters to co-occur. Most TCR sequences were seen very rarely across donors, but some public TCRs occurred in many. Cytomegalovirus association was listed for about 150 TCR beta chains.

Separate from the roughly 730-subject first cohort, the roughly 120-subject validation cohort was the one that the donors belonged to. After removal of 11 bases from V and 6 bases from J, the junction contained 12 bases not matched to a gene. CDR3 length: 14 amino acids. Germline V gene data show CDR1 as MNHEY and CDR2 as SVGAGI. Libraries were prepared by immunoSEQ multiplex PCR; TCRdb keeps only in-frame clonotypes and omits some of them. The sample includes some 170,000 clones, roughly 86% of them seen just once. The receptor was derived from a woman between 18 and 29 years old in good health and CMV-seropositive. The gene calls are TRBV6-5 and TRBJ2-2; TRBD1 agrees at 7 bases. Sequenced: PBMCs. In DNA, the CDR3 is TGTGCCGTCCGGGACAGTAAATCCCCCGGGGAGCTGTTTTTT. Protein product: CAVRDSKSPGELFF.